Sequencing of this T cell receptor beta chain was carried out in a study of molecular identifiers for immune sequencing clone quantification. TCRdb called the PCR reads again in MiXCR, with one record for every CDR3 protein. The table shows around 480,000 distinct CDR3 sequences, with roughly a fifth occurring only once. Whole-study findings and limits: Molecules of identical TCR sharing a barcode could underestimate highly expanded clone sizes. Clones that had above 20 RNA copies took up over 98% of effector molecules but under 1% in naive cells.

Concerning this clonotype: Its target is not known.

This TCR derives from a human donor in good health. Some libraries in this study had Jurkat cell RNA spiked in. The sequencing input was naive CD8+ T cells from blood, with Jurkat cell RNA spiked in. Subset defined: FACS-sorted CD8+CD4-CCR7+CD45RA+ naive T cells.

CDR3 nucleotide sequence: TGTGCCAGCGGGGTTGAGCAGTTCTTC. This encodes CASGVEQFF. The chain carries TRBV7-9 and TRBJ2-1; no clear D gene. CDR1 and CDR2 (germline): SEHNR, FQNEAQ (reference sequence). The V end was cut by 8 bases, the J end by 9 bases, with 5 bases between. CDR3 length: 9 amino acids. Full variable domain (missing parts from reference TRBV7-9 and TRBJ2-1): DTGVSQNPRHKITKRGQNVTFRCDPISEHNRLYWYRQTLGQGPEFLTYFQNEAQLEKSRLLSDRFSAERPKGSFSTLEIQRTEQGDSAMYLCASGVEQFFGPGTRLTVL.